This T cell receptor beta chain was captured in a study of early T cells in non-severe SARS-CoV-2 infection. Study-level information: Unsorted whole blood bulk RNA was sequenced, with unpaired chains. Study-wide results and caveats: The study's VDJdb matching favored anti-spike CD8 responses and missed private and CD4 specificities.

Turning to this clonotype: No antigen is known for it.

Unique molecular identifier tags were affixed to discrete cDNA molecules. TCRdb re-called the 5' RACE reads with MiXCR, one entry per CDR3 protein. Of approximately 81,000 distinct CDR3 sequences listed, 13% were seen once; the top ten hold about 6%. The clonotype was recovered from an adult who was a healthcare worker with PCR-confirmed SARS-CoV-2 infection or an uninfected control (not recorded which). Input material: whole blood.

CDR3: CASSSIRQPGANVLTF. CDR3 nucleotides: TGTGCCAGCAGCTCGATCAGGCAGCCTGGGGCCAACGTCCTGACTTTC. V gene TRBV7-6 combines with J gene TRBJ2-6, with D unresolved. Germline V gives CDR1 SGHVS, CDR2 FNYEAQ. With 4 bases removed from V and 2 bases from J, the gap between germline ends came to 12 bases. The CDR3 extends over 16 amino acids.